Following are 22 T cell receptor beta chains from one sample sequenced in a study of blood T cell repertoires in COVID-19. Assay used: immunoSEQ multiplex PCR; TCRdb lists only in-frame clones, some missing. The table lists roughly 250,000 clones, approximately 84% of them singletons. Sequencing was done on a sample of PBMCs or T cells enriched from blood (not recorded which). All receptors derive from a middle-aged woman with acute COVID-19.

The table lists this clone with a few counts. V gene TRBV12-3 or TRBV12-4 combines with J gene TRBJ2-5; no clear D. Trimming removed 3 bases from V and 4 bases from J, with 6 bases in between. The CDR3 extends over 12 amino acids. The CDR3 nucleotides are TGTGCCAGCAGTTTCCACGGAGAGACCCAGTACTTC. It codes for CASSFHGETQYF.

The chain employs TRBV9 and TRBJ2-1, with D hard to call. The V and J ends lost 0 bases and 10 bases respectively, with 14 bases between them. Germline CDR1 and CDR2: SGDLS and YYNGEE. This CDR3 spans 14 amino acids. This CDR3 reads CASSVANTISEQFF. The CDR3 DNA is TGTGCCAGCAGCGTAGCGAATACAATTAGCGAGCAGTTCTTC.

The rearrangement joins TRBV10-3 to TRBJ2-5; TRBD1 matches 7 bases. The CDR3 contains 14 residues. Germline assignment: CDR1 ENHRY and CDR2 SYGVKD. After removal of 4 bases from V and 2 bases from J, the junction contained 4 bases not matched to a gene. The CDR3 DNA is TGTGCCATCAGTGTAGGGACAGAGCAAGAGACCCAGTACTTC. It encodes CAISVGTEQETQYF.

CDR3 region: CASSATSGPYNEQFF. As DNA, the CDR3 is TGTGCCAGCAGCGCTACTAGCGGCCCCTACAATGAGCAGTTCTTC. This rearrangement joins TRBV9 to TRBJ2-1; 8 bases fit TRBD2. J was trimmed by 2 bases and V by 3 bases; bases with no gene match: 4. The CDR3 totals 15 residues. In germline, CDR1 is SGDLS, CDR2 YYNGEE. Full variable domain (outside the CDR3, taken from reference TRBV9 and TRBJ2-1): DSGVTQTPKHLITATGQRVTLRCSPRSGDLSVYWYQQSLDQGLQFLIQYYNGEERAKGNILERFSAQQFPDLHSELNLSSLELGDSALYFCASSATSGPYNEQFFGPGTRLTVL.

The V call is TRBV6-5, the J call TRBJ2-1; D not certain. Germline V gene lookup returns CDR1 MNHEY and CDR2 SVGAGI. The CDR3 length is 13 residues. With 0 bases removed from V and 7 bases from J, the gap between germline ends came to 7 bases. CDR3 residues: CASSYSIANEQFF. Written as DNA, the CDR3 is TGTGCCAGCAGTTACTCGATTGCGAATGAGCAGTTCTTC.

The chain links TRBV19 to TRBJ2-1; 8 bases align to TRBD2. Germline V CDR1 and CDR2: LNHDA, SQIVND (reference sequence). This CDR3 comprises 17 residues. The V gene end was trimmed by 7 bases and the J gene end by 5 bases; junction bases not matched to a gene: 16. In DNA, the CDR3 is TGTGCCAGTACCAGACAGGCCACGGGACTAGGGGACAATGAGCAGTTCTTC. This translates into CASTRQATGLGDNEQFF.

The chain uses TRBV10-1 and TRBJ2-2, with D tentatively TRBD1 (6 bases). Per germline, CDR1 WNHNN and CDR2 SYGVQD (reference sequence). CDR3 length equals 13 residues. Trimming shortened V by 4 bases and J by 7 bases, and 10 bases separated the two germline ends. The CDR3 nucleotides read TGCGCCAGCAGTGGGACAGTTTTCGGGGAGCTGTTTTTT. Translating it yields CASSGTVFGELFF.

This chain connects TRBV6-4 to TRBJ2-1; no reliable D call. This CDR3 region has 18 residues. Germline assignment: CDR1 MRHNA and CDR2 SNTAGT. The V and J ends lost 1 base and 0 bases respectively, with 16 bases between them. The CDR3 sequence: CASSDLESSSSSYNEQFF. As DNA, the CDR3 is TGTGCCAGCAGTGACTTAGAGAGCTCCTCAAGCTCCTACAATGAGCAGTTCTTC.

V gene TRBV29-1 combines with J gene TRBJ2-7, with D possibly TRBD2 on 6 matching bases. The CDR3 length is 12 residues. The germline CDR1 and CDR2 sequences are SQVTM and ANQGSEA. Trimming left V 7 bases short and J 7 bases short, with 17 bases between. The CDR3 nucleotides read TGCAGCGCCCGGAGGGATGGGGGTGAGCAGTACTTC. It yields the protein CSARRDGGEQYF.

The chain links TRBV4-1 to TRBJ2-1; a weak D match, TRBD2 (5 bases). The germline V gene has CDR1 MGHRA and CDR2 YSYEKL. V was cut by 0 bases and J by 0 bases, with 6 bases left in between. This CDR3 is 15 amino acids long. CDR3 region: CASSQDAGSYNEQFF. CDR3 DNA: TGCGCCAGCAGCCAAGATGCGGGCTCCTACAATGAGCAGTTCTTC.

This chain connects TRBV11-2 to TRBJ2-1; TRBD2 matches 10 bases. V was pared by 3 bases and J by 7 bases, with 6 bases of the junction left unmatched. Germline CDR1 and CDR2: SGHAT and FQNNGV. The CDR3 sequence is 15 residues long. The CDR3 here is CASSFSSGSGNEQFF. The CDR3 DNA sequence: TGTGCCAGCAGCTTTTCTAGCGGGAGTGGTAATGAGCAGTTCTTC.

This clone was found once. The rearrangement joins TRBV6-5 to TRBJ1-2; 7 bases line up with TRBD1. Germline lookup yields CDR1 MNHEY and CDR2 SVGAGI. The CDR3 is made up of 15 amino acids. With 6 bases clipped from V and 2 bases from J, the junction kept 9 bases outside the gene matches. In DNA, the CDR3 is TGTGCCAGCAGCCGATCCGGACAGGAGAACTATGGCTACACCTTC. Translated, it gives CASSRSGQENYGYTF.

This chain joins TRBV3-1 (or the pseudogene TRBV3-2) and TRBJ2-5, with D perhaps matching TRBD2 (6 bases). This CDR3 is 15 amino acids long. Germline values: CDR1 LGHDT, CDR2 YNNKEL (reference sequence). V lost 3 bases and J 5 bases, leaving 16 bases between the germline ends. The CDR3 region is CASSQSPREDETQYF. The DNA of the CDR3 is TGTGCCAGCAGCCAGAGTCCCAGGGAGGACGAGACCCAGTACTTC.

The chain's CDR3 is CASSMTSRSTDTQYF. The CDR3 DNA follows: TGTGCCAGTAGTATGACTAGCCGAAGCACAGATACGCAGTATTTT. The chain uses TRBV19 and TRBJ2-3; 7 bases agree with TRBD2. The V segment lost 3 bases and the J segment 0 bases; nucleotides outside the gene matches: 3. CDR3 size: 15 residues. Germline V gene lookup returns CDR1 LNHDA and CDR2 SQIVND (reference sequence). Using reference TRBV19 and TRBJ2-3 for the parts outside the CDR3, the full variable domain is DGGITQSPKYLFRKEGQNVTLSCEQNLNHDAMYWYRQDPGQGLRLIYYSQIVNDFQKGDIAEGYSVSREKKESFPLTVTSAQKNPTAFYLCASSMTSRSTDTQYFGPGTRLTVL.

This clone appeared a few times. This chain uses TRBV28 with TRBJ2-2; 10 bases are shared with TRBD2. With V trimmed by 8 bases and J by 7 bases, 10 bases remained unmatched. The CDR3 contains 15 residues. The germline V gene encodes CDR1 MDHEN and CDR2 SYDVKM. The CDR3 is CASRSFGTSDGELFF. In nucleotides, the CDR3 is TGTGCCAGCCGTTCTTTTGGGACTAGCGACGGGGAGCTGTTTTTT.

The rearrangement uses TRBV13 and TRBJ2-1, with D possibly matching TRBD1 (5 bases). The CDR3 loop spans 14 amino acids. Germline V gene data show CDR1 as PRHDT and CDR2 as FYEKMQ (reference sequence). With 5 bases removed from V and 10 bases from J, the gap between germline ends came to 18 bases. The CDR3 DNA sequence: TGTGCCAGCAGCCAGACCTCCCTGGGGCCAGAGCAGTTCTTC. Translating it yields CASSQTSLGPEQFF.

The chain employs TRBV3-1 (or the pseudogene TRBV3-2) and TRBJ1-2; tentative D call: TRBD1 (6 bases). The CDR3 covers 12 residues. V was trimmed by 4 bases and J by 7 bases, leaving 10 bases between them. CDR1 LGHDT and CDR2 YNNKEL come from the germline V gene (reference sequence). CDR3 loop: CASSPKGGGYTF. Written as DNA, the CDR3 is TGTGCCAGCAGCCCAAAAGGGGGTGGCTACACCTTC.

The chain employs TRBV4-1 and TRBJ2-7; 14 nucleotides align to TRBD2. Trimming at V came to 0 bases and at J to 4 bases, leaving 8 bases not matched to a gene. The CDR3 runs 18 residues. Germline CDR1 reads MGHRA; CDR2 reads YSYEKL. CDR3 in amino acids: CASSQEGGTSGRVYEQYF. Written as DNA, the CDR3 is TGCGCCAGCAGCCAAGAAGGAGGGACTAGCGGGAGAGTTTACGAGCAGTACTTC.

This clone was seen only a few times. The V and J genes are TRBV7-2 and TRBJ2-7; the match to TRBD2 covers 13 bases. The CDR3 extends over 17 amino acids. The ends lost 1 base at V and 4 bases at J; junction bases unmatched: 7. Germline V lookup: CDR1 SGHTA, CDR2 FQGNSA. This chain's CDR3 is CASSLVTSGRALYEQYF. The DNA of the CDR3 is TGTGCCAGCAGCTTAGTTACTAGCGGGAGGGCCCTTTACGAGCAGTACTTC.

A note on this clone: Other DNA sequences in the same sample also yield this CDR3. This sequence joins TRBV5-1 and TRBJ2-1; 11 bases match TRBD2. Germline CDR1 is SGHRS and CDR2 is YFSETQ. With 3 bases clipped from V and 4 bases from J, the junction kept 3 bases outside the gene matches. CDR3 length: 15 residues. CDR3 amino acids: CASSSGLADYNEQFF. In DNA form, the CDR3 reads TGCGCCAGCAGCTCGGGACTAGCGGATTACAATGAGCAGTTCTTC.

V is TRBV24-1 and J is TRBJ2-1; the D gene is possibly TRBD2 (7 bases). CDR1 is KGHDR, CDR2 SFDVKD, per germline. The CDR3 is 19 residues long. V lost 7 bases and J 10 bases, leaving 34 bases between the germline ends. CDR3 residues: CATSDVAGESRTRQYEQFF. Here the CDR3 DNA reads TGTGCCACCAGCGATGTGGCAGGGGAATCTAGGACTAGACAGTACGAGCAGTTCTTC.

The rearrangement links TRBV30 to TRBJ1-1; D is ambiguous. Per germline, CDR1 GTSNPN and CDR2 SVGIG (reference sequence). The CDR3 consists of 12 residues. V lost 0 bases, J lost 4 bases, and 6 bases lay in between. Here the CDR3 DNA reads TGTGCCTGGAGTGTATTCGGCACTGAAGCTTTCTTT. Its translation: CAWSVFGTEAFF.